This note documents a single TCR beta chain sequence. Antigen unknown. This sample was included in a study of OX40 agonist ivuxolimab in advanced cancers. There are 13 residues in the CDR3. Germline V CDR1 and CDR2: SGHTA, FQGNSA. V lost 5 bases and J lost 2, with 8 bases in between. Here immunoSEQ multiplex PCR was the method, and the copy in TCRdb shows in-frame clones only, minus some. The data show 70,000 to 90,000 clones, over 70% seen once. Study observations and caveats: Clonal expansion by week 6 occurred in CD4+ and CD8+ blood T cells (at 0.1 to 3.0 mg/kg).

The sample was CD4+ or CD8+ T cells sorted from blood, taken in a trial of the OX40 agonist ivuxolimab. The sequence came from an adult with an advanced solid tumor such as melanoma, head and neck, liver or kidney cancer. The chain joins TRBV7-2 to TRBJ2-3; either TRBD1 or TRBD2 may fit D (5 bases each). CDR3 region: CASSSGTTDTQYF. CDR3 bases: TGTGCCAGCAGCAGTGGGACCACAGATACGCAGTATTTT.